The 13 T cell receptor beta chains listed next were all sequenced from one sample in a study of regulatory dendritic cells for organ transplantation. Generated by immunoSEQ multiplex PCR, the TCRdb table keeps only in-frame clones and is missing some. The sample yields under 30,000 clones, over 60% seen once. Sequenced: memory CD4+ T cells from blood. Subset: CD45RO+ memory T cells. Receptors originate from a human donor in good health.

This chain uses TRBV27 with TRBJ2-1; TRBD1 is a possible D gene (5 bases). This CDR3 is 15 amino acids long. V was trimmed by 1 base and J by 6 bases, leaving 13 bases between them. Germline CDR1 is MNHEY and CDR2 is SMNVEV (reference sequence). The CDR3 loop reads CASSLWQGVGNEQFF. CDR3 bases: TGTGCCAGCAGTTTATGGCAGGGTGTCGGCAATGAGCAGTTCTTC.

The chain's CDR3 is CASRPRQGGANIQYF. The CDR3 DNA sequence: TGTGCCAGCAGGCCCCGACAGGGTGGAGCAAACATTCAGTACTTC. V is TRBV6-5 and J is TRBJ2-4, with 7 positions matching TRBD1. The CDR3 runs to 15 residues. Germline V gene data show CDR1 as MNHEY and CDR2 as SVGAGI. With V trimmed by 6 bases and J by 6 bases, 11 bases remained unmatched.

This sequence joins TRBV13 and TRBJ2-3; tentatively, D is TRBD1 or TRBD2 (5 bases each). From germline, CDR1 is PRHDT and CDR2 FYEKMQ (reference sequence). V was cut by 3 bases and J by 6 bases, with 10 bases left in between. The CDR3 consists of 13 residues. In DNA form, the CDR3 reads TGTGCCAGCAGCTTGAGGGGTTCGGATACGCAGTATTTT. This gives the protein CASSLRGSDTQYF.

V usage is TRBV6-1 and J usage is TRBJ2-3; TRBD2 is a possible D gene (7 bases). The germline gives CDR1 MNHNS, CDR2 SASEGT. There are 19 residues in the CDR3. Trimming shortened V by 1 base and J by 2 bases, and 22 bases separated the two germline ends. The CDR3 region is CASSEGRNRGGAVTDTQYF. The CDR3 bases are TGTGCCAGCAGTGAAGGTCGGAATAGAGGGGGGGCGGTCACAGATACGCAGTATTTT.

The chain combines TRBV14 with TRBJ2-1; 7 nucleotides agree with TRBD1. Losses at the gene ends were 6 bases for V and 2 bases for J; bases not matched to a gene: 10. Germline CDR1 is SGHDN and CDR2 is FVKESK. The CDR3 extends over 16 amino acids. CDR3 sequence (DNA): TGTGCCAGCAGTCCCCTCCAGAGGGGGCCCTACAATGAGCAGTTCTTC. This translates into CASSPLQRGPYNEQFF. Full variable domain (missing parts from reference TRBV14 and TRBJ2-1): EAGVTQFPSHSVIEKGQTVTLRCDPISGHDNLYWYRRVMGKEIKFLLHFVKESKQDESGMPNNRFLAERTGGTYSTLKVQPAELEDSGVYFCASSPLQRGPYNEQFFGPGTRLTVL.

The sample holds one count of this clone. The chain employs TRBV5-4 and TRBJ1-4, with 7 bases lining up with TRBD1. Trimming at V came to 3 bases and at J to 4 bases, leaving 6 bases not matched to a gene. The CDR3 consists of 15 residues. Germline V gives CDR1 SGHNT, CDR2 YYREEE (reference sequence). For the CDR3, the DNA is TGTGCCAGCAGCTCAAACAGGGGACTTAATGAAAAACTGTTTTTT. Translation gives CASSSNRGLNEKLFF.

This chain joins TRBV7-3 and TRBJ2-1, with 9 bases fitting TRBD1. The germline V gene encodes CDR1 SGHTA and CDR2 FQGTGA. The CDR3 sequence is 15 residues long. The V and J ends lost 3 bases and 5 bases, in that order; junction bases with no gene match: 5. The CDR3 DNA follows: TGTGCCAGCAGCTTCCTCGGGACAGGGAACAATGAGCAGTTCTTC. Residues: CASSFLGTGNNEQFF.

V and J are TRBV9 and TRBJ2-3; TRBD2 aligns across 8 bases. The CDR3 loop spans 16 amino acids. V lost 4 bases and J lost 4; bases outside the gene matches: 11. CDR1 and CDR2 (germline): SGDLS, YYNGEE. The CDR3: CASSPSPGGPPDTQYF. The CDR3 DNA follows: TGTGCCAGCAGCCCATCGCCGGGAGGGCCGCCAGATACGCAGTATTTT. Combining the CDR3 with reference TRBV9 and TRBJ2-3 gives the whole variable domain DSGVTQTPKHLITATGQRVTLRCSPRSGDLSVYWYQQSLDQGLQFLIQYYNGEERAKGNILERFSAQQFPDLHSELNLSSLELGDSALYFCASSPSPGGPPDTQYFGPGTRLTVL.

The V gene is TRBV7-9, the J gene TRBJ2-1; 8 bases are shared with TRBD2. The V and J ends lost 5 bases and 0 bases, in that order; junction bases with no gene match: 9. Germline CDR1 reads SEHNR; CDR2 reads FQNEAQ (reference sequence). The CDR3 contains 17 residues. CDR3: CASSPNSGAPSYNEQFF. CDR3 coding DNA: TGTGCCAGCAGCCCAAATAGCGGGGCCCCCTCCTACAATGAGCAGTTCTTC.

This sequence joins TRBV10-2 and TRBJ2-7; 8 bases match TRBD1. CDR1 and CDR2 from the germline V gene are WSHSY and SAAADI. The CDR3 contains 13 residues. V trimming: 4 bases; J trimming: 4 bases; junction bases outside the gene matches: 3. Here the CDR3 reads CASSGQGSYEQYF. As DNA, the CDR3 is TGCGCCAGCAGTGGACAGGGGTCTTACGAGCAGTACTTC.

V gene TRBV28 combines with J gene TRBJ2-7, with 12 bases that match TRBD1. This CDR3 spans 15 amino acids. With 6 bases clipped from V and 5 bases from J, the junction kept 8 bases outside the gene matches. The V gene's germline CDR1 is MDHEN and CDR2 SYDVKM. CDR3 loop: CASRRAGTGGNEQYF. The DNA of the CDR3 is TGTGCCAGCAGGCGGGCCGGGACAGGGGGCAACGAGCAGTACTTC. The full variable domain, completed using reference TRBV28 and TRBJ2-7, is DVKVTQSSRYLVKRTGEKVFLECVQDMDHENMFWYRQDPGLGLRLIYFSYDVKMKEKGDIPEGYSVSREKKERFSLILESASTNQTSMYLCASRRAGTGGNEQYFGPGTRLTVT.

The chain is built from TRBV9 and TRBJ2-3; 12 nucleotides match TRBD2. Germline CDR1 and CDR2: SGDLS and YYNGEE. V lost 4 bases and J lost 4; bases outside the gene matches: 7. There are 16 residues in the CDR3. CDR3: CASSSGLAGSADTQYF. CDR3 DNA: TGTGCCAGCAGCTCCGGACTAGCGGGGTCCGCAGATACGCAGTATTTT.

This clone was detected only once. This rearrangement joins TRBV4-2 to TRBJ2-3; 8 positions agree with TRBD2. This CDR3 region has 16 residues. Germline loops: CDR1 LGHNA, CDR2 YNFKEQ. The V gene end was trimmed by 0 bases and the J gene end by 8 bases; junction bases not matched to a gene: 10. The CDR3 DNA follows: TGTGCCAGCAGCCAAGATCTGGGACTAGTAAGAGGTACGCAGTATTTT. It specifies CASSQDLGLVRGTQYF.